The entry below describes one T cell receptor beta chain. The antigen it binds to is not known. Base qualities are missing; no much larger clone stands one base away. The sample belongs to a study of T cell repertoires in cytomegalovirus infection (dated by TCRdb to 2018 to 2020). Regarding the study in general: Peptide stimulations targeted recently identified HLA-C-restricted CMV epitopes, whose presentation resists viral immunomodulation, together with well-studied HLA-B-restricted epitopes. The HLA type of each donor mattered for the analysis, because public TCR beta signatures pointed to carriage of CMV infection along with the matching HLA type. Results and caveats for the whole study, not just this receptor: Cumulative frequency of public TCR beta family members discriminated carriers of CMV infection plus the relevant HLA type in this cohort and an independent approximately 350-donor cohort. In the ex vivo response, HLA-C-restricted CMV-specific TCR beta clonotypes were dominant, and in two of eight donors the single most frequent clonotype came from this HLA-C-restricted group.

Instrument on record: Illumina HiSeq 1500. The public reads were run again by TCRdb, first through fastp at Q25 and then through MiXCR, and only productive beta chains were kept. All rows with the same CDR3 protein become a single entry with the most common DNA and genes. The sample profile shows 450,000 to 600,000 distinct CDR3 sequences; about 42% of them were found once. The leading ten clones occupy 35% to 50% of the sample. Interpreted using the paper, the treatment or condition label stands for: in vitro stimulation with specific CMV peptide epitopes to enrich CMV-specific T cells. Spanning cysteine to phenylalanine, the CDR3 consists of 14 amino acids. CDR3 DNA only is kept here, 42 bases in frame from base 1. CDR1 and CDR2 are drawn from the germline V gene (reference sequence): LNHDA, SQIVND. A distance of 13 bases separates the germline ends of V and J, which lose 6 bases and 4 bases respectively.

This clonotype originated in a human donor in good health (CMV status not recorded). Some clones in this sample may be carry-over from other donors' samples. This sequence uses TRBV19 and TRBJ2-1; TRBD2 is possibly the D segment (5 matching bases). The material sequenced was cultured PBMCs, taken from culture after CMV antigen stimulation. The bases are TGTGCCAGTAGCGGAGGCTTACCTTACAATGAGCAGTTCTTC. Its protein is CASSGGLPYNEQFF.